The 2 T cell receptor beta chains below all came from one sample that was sequenced in a study of T cell responses to AZD1222 COVID-19 vaccine. Sequenced by immunoSEQ multiplex PCR; TCRdb stores in-frame clones only, minus some. The top ten hold approximately 1% of the sample, which has approximately 190,000 clones, 93% seen once. The sample was peripheral blood, taken 28 days after the second AZD1222 dose. The receptors were gathered from an adult who received the AZD1222 COVID-19 vaccine.

In its sample, this clone was seen once. The chain employs TRBV7-2 and TRBJ1-3; no clear D. The CDR3 loop spans 15 amino acids. The ends were cut back, 5 bases at V and 0 bases at J, with 11 bases in the middle. In germline, CDR1 is SGHTA, CDR2 FQGNSA. CDR3 sequence (DNA): TGTGCCAGCAGCCCAAGTGTTCGCTCTGGAAACACCATATATTTT. This sequence encodes CASSPSVRSGNTIYF.

This rearrangement joins TRBV24-1 to TRBJ1-5; possibly TRBD1 for D (5 bases). The CDR3 runs to 13 residues. Germline values: CDR1 KGHDR, CDR2 SFDVKD. V lost 5 bases to trimming and J lost 2 bases, with 6 bases between them. The CDR3 DNA reads as TGTGCCACCAGTGCGACAGGCAATCAGCCCCAGCATTTT. Encoded protein: CATSATGNQPQHF.